The clone carrying this TCR beta chain has ten or more counts. Trimming shortened V by 1 base and J by 8 bases, and 7 bases separated the two germline ends. This CDR3 is built from 13 residues. CDR1 is SGHRS and CDR2 is YFSETQ in the germline V gene. This specimen belongs to a study of metastatic and nonmetastatic thyroid tumors. Every patient underwent thyroid surgery untreated. TCRdb recomputed clones from the PCR reads via MiXCR. The sample has some 31,000 clones, around 7% seen once. The receptor was isolated from a female donor with papillary thyroid cancer or a benign thyroid nodule (not recorded which). Some clones in this sample may be carry-over from other donors' samples. The chain links TRBV5-1 to TRBJ1-6; D possibly corresponds to TRBD1 (6 bases). Specimen: blood. The CDR3 reads CASSLTGYSPLHF. The CDR3 coding sequence is TGCGCCAGCAGCTTGACAGGGTATTCACCCCTCCACTTT.